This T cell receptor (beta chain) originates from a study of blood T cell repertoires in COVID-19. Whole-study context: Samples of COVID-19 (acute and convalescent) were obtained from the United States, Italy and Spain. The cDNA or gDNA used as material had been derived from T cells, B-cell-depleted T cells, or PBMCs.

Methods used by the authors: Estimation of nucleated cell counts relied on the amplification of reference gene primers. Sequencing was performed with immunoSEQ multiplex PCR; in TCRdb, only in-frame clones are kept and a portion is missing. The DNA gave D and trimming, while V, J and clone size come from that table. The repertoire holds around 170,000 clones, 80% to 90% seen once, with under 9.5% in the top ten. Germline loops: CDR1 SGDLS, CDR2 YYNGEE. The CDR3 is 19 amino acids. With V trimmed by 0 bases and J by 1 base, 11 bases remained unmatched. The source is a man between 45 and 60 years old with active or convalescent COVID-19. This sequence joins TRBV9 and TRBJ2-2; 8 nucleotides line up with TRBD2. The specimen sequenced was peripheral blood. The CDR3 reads CASSVGLGLVIGNTGELFF. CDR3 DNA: TGTGCCAGCAGCGTAGGCCTGGGACTAGTTATCGGGAACACCGGGGAGCTGTTTTTT.